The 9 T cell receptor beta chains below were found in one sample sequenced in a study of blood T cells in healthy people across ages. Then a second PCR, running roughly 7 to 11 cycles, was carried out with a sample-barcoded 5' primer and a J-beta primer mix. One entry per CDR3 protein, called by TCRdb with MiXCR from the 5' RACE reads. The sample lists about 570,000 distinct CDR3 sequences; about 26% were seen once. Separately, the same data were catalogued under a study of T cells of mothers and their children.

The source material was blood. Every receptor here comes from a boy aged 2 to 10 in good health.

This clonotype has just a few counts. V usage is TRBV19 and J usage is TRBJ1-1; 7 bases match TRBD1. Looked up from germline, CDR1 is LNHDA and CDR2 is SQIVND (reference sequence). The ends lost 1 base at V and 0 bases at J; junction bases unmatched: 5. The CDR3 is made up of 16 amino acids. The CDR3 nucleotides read TGTGCCAGTAGTATAGGCCAGGGGGAAGTGAACACTGAAGCTTTCTTT. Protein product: CASSIGQGEVNTEAFF. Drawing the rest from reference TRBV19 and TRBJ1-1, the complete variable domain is DGGITQSPKYLFRKEGQNVTLSCEQNLNHDAMYWYRQDPGQGLRLIYYSQIVNDFQKGDIAEGYSVSREKKESFPLTVTSAQKNPTAFYLCASSIGQGEVNTEAFFGQGTRLTVV.

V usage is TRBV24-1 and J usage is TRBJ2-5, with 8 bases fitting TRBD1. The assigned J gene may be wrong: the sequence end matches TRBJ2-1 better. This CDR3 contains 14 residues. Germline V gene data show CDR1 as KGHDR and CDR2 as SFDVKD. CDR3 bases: TGTGCCACCAGTACAGGGGGACGCCAGCCTGAGCAGTTCTTC. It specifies CATSTGGRQPEQFF.

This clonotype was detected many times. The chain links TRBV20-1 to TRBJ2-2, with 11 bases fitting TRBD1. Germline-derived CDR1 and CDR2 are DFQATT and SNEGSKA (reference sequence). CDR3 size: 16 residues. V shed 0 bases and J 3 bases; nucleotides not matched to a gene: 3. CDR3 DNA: TGCAGTGCTAGAGATCCGGACAGGGGGCACACCGGGGAGCTGTTTTTT. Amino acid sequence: CSARDPDRGHTGELFF.

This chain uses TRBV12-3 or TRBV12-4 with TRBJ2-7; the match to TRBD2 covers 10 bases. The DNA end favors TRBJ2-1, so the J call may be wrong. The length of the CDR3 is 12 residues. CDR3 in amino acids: CASRPSGSKQFF. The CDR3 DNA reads TGTGCCAGCAGACCTAGCGGGAGTAAGCAGTTCTTC.

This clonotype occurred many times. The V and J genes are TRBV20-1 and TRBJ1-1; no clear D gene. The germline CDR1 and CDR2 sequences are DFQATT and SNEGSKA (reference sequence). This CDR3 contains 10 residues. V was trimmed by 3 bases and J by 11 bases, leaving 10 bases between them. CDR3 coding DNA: TGCAGTGCTAGGGTTCTAAGGGCTTTCTTT. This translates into CSARVLRAFF.

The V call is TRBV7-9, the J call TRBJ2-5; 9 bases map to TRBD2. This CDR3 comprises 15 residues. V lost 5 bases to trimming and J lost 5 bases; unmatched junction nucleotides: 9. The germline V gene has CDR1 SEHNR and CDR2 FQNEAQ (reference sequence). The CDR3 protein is CASSPLAGEVETQYF. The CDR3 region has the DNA TGTGCCAGCAGCCCTTTAGCGGGAGAGGTGGAGACCCAGTACTTC.

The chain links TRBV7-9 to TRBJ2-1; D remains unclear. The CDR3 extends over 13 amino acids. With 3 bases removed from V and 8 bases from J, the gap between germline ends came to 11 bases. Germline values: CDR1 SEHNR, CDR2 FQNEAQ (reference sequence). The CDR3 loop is CASSFRDIYEQFF. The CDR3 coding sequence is TGTGCCAGCAGCTTTAGGGATATCTATGAGCAGTTCTTC.

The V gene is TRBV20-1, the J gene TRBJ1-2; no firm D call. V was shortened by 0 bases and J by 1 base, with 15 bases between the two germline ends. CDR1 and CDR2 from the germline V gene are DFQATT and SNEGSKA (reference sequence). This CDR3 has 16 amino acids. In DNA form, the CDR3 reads TGCAGTGCTAGAGACATCAATAGGACGCATAACTATGGCTACACCTTC. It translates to CSARDINRTHNYGYTF.

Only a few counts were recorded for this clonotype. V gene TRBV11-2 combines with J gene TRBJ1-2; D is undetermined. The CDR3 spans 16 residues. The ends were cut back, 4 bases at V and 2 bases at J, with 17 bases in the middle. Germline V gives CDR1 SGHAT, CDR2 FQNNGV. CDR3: CASSSFGGSTNYGYTF. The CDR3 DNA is TGTGCCAGCAGCTCCTTCGGAGGGTCAACAAACTATGGCTACACCTTC.